The 20 T cell receptor beta chains below were found in one sample sequenced in a study of cytomegalovirus exposure and HLA in healthy donors. Clones were read by immunoSEQ multiplex PCR, and TCRdb kept only the in-frame ones, dropping some. This repertoire shows 100,000 or so clones, less than 95% found once; its top ten account for around 0.85%. Input material: PBMCs. The receptors were sampled from a woman aged 18-29 years in good health and CMV-seronegative.

The gene calls are TRBV5-1 and TRBJ2-1; D is perhaps TRBD2 (5 bases). Trimming cost V 5 bases and J 0 bases, with 12 bases left between them. There are 15 residues in the CDR3. From germline, CDR1 is SGHRS and CDR2 YFSETQ. The CDR3 loop reads CASRLRESSYNEQFF. CDR3 bases: TGCGCCAGCAGGCTGAGGGAGAGCTCCTACAATGAGCAGTTCTTC. The full variable domain, in which reference TRBV5-1 and TRBJ2-1 provide the parts outside the CDR3, is KAGVTQTPRYLIKTRGQQVTLSCSPISGHRSVSWYQQTPGQGLQFLFEYFSETQRNKGNFPGRFSGRQFSNSRSEMNVSTLELGDSALYLCASRLRESSYNEQFFGPGTRLTVL.

The chain carries TRBV9 and TRBJ2-7; TRBD2 aligns across 12 bases. J gave up 1 base and V 0 bases, and 5 bases lay outside the gene matches. This CDR3 is built from 17 residues. Germline values: CDR1 SGDLS, CDR2 YYNGEE. This CDR3 reads CASSVAGGLAGSYEQYF. CDR3 DNA sequence: TGTGCCAGCAGCGTAGCGGGCGGACTAGCGGGGTCCTACGAGCAGTACTTC.

The chain joins TRBV7-6 to TRBJ2-6; a weak D match, TRBD2 (6 bases). The length of the CDR3 is 15 residues. The V gene lost 6 bases and the J gene lost 1 base, with 10 bases spanning the gap. Germline CDR1 reads SGHVS; CDR2 reads FNYEAQ. The CDR3 protein is CASRGAGSGANVLTF. CDR3 nucleotide sequence: TGTGCCAGCAGGGGTGCGGGGTCTGGGGCCAACGTCCTGACTTTC.

The chain employs TRBV27 and TRBJ1-5; 10 nucleotides agree with TRBD1. The CDR3 loop spans 15 amino acids. Germline V lookup: CDR1 MNHEY, CDR2 SMNVEV (reference sequence). J gave up 3 bases and V 5 bases, and 4 bases lay outside the gene matches. The CDR3 reads CASSPTGGYNQPQHF. The CDR3 DNA reads TGTGCCAGCAGTCCGACAGGGGGCTACAATCAGCCCCAGCATTTT.

The rearrangement uses TRBV6-5 and TRBJ1-1; 7 nucleotides match TRBD1. CDR1 is MNHEY and CDR2 is SVGAGI in the germline V gene. V was pared by 6 bases and J by 5 bases, with 6 bases of the junction left unmatched. This CDR3 has 13 amino acids. The CDR3 here is CASSTQGGTEAFF. CDR3 bases: TGTGCCAGCAGCACCCAGGGGGGAACTGAAGCTTTCTTT.

The V call is TRBV7-8, the J call TRBJ2-2; the D gene is possibly TRBD2 (6 bases). CDR3 length equals 14 residues. Germline V lookup: CDR1 SGHVS, CDR2 FQNEAQ. V lost 3 bases and J lost 8, with 13 bases in between. CDR3 region: CASSFSLAYGELFF. Written as DNA, the CDR3 is TGTGCCAGCAGCTTTTCTCTAGCGTATGGGGAGCTGTTTTTT.

This sequence joins TRBV7-9 and TRBJ2-5, with a weak D call TRBD1 (6 bases). Per the germline V gene, CDR1 is SEHNR and CDR2 is FQNEAQ (reference sequence). The CDR3 extends over 14 amino acids. V dropped 1 base and J dropped 1 base, with 7 bases sitting between them. The CDR3 is CASSLGTVQETQYF. CDR3 nucleotide sequence: TGTGCCAGCAGCTTAGGGACAGTCCAAGAGACCCAGTACTTC.

The table lists this clone with a count of one. The chain links TRBV11-2 to TRBJ2-1; 13 bases are a match to TRBD2. This CDR3 has 16 residues. Germline loops: CDR1 SGHAT, CDR2 FQNNGV. The V segment lost 5 bases and the J segment 5 bases; nucleotides outside the gene matches: 6. CDR3 DNA sequence: TGTGCCAGCAGCCTCCCTGGACTAGCGGGAGACAATGAGCAGTTCTTC. It encodes CASSLPGLAGDNEQFF. Complete variable domain (other parts from reference TRBV11-2 and TRBJ2-1): EAGVAQSPRYKIIEKRQSVAFWCNPISGHATLYWYQQILGQGPKLLIQFQNNGVVDDSQLPKDRFSAERLKGVDSTLKIQPAKLEDSAVYLCASSLPGLAGDNEQFFGPGTRLTVL.

The gene calls are TRBV12-5 and TRBJ1-2; D remains unclear. Trimming took 5 bases from V and 5 from J, leaving 9 bases between them. This CDR3 contains 12 residues. Germline V lookup: CDR1 LGHNT, CDR2 FRNRAP. The CDR3 reads CASGPGGYGYTF. CDR3 in DNA: TGTGCTAGTGGTCCGGGAGGTTATGGCTACACCTTC. Full variable domain (rest looked up from reference TRBV12-5 and TRBJ1-2): DARVTQTPRHKVTEMGQEVTMRCQPILGHNTVFWYRQTMMQGLELLAYFRNRAPLDDSGMPKDRFSAEMPDATLATLKIQPSEPRDSAVYFCASGPGGYGYTFGSGTRLTVV.

In its sample, this clone was seen once. The chain has TRBV27 and TRBJ2-1; D gene uncertain. Between the trimmed V and J ends, which lost 7 bases and 6 bases, there was a span of 13 bases. Germline V gene lookup returns CDR1 MNHEY and CDR2 SMNVEV (reference sequence). The CDR3 consists of 13 residues. The DNA of the CDR3 is TGTGCCAGCACGCGCGTCTATTCCAATGAGCAGTTCTTC. It encodes CASTRVYSNEQFF.

V is TRBV10-3 and J is TRBJ2-7, with D tentatively TRBD2 (5 bases). Germline CDR1 is ENHRY and CDR2 is SYGVKD. CDR3 length equals 11 residues. Trimming took 2 bases from V and 9 from J, leaving 8 bases between them. The CDR3 DNA is TGTGCCATCAGTGAGGCGGGCCTGCAGTACTTC. Its translation: CAISEAGLQYF.

V and J are TRBV2 and TRBJ2-7; possible D gene TRBD2, 6 bases. The CDR3 runs to 14 residues. Trimming left V 4 bases short and J 4 bases short, with 14 bases between. Germline CDR1 is SNHLY and CDR2 is FYNNEI. The CDR3, as DNA: TGTGCCAGCAGTGTGGAGGGGAGTCGGTACGAGCAGTACTTC. Translating it yields CASSVEGSRYEQYF.

The chain links TRBV18 to TRBJ1-5; tentatively, D is TRBD1 (5 bases). V was clipped by 3 bases and J by 5 bases, with 8 bases between them. CDR1 and CDR2 from the germline V gene are KGHSH and LQKENI. This CDR3 spans 13 amino acids. CDR3 DNA: TGTGCCAGCTCACCGGGACTTGATCAGCCCCAGCATTTT. It yields the protein CASSPGLDQPQHF.

This clone was seen once. The chain combines TRBV19 with TRBJ1-4; 11 nucleotides align to TRBD1. Germline CDR1 is LNHDA and CDR2 is SQIVND (reference sequence). With 5 bases clipped from V and 3 bases from J, the junction kept 8 bases outside the gene matches. The length of the CDR3 is 17 residues. The CDR3 DNA follows: TGTGCCAGTAGTTCCTGGACAGGGGGCGCCCCTAATGAAAAACTGTTTTTT. Translation gives CASSSWTGGAPNEKLFF.

The V and J genes are TRBV14 and TRBJ1-4; D gene ambiguous. The CDR3 extends over 16 amino acids. Germline CDR1 and CDR2: SGHDN and FVKESK. V lost 0 bases to trimming and J lost 4 bases, with 12 bases between them. The CDR3 region is CASSQEFGSGNEKLFF. The CDR3 DNA sequence: TGTGCCAGCAGCCAAGAATTCGGATCGGGTAATGAAAAACTGTTTTTT.

The chain employs TRBV15 and TRBJ2-6, with 8 bases that match TRBD1. In germline, CDR1 is LNHNV, CDR2 YYDKDF (reference sequence). The CDR3 totals 16 residues. V gave up 5 bases and J gave up 7 bases; unmatched junction bases: 10. The CDR3 region is CATSGYRGDGANVLTF. CDR3 nucleotides: TGTGCCACCAGCGGATACAGGGGGGACGGTGCCAACGTCCTGACTTTC.

V usage is TRBV7-2 and J usage is TRBJ2-3, with D unresolved. The CDR3 has 13 amino acids. Germline CDR1 is SGHTA and CDR2 is FQGNSA. V was pared by 4 bases and J by 4 bases, with 9 bases between. The CDR3 sequence is CASSYLGPDTQYF. CDR3 nucleotide sequence: TGTGCCAGCAGCTACCTAGGCCCAGATACGCAGTATTTT.

This sequence joins TRBV7-6 and TRBJ1-1; TRBD1 agrees at 10 bases. The ends lost 6 bases at V and 6 bases at J; junction bases unmatched: 10. The V gene's germline CDR1 is SGHVS and CDR2 FNYEAQ. This CDR3 has 15 amino acids. DNA of the CDR3: TGTGCCAGCAGTAAGGCCGGGACAGGGGTTGCTGAAGCTTTCTTT. Protein sequence: CASSKAGTGVAEAFF. Together with reference TRBV7-6 and TRBJ1-1, the CDR3 gives the full variable domain: GAGVSQSPRYKVTKRGQDVALRCDPISGHVSLYWYRQALGQGPEFLTYFNYEAQQDKSGLPNDRFSAERPEGSISTLTIQRTEQRDSAMYRCASSKAGTGVAEAFFGQGTRLTVV.

The CDR3 reads CASSETTRGTGSGYGYTF. CDR3 nucleotides: TGTGCCAGCAGTGAAACGACACGGGGGACAGGGTCAGGATATGGCTACACCTTC. V gene TRBV6-1 combines with J gene TRBJ1-2; 9 positions agree with TRBD1. The junction had 15 bases not matched to a gene; V was cut back by 2 bases and J by 5 bases. There are 18 residues in the CDR3. Germline values: CDR1 MNHNS, CDR2 SASEGT.

The rearrangement uses TRBV6-5 and TRBJ2-4; D is uncertain. V was cut by 6 bases and J by 9 bases, with 15 bases left in between. Germline CDR1 is MNHEY and CDR2 is SVGAGI. The CDR3 runs to 13 residues. The CDR3 coding sequence is TGTGCCAGCAGCGAACTCGTACCCGGCATTCAGTACTTC. Its translation is CASSELVPGIQYF.